This T cell receptor (beta chain) is drawn from a study of cytomegalovirus exposure and HLA in healthy donors (dated 2017 in TCRdb). Broadly, across the study: According to a later analysis, the 120 or so validation repertoires were produced on the same platform as the roughly 700 repertoires of the first cohort. The aim of the study was to test whether cataloging public T cell receptors could identify signatures of past pathogen exposure. Along with the 666-subject first cohort, a separate validation cohort of 120 different subjects was used. High-throughput TCR immunosequencing, statistical association of individual TCRs with disease status, and machine learning were combined to predict cytomegalovirus infection status.

Separate from the approximately 700-subject first cohort, the validation cohort of 120 subjects was the group to which the donors belonged. The library was generated by the immunoSEQ multiplex PCR assay. On the study's bioinformatics: A statistical classification framework was built for diagnosing cytomegalovirus status from the catalog of TCR beta chain sequences. TCRdb stores this immuneACCESS table with in-frame sequences only. Part of the clones is absent; in the studies checked, under half of the shortfall reflects unresolved V genes, and no reason is known for the rest. V and J calls and clone size are those listed in that table; D and trimming were worked out from the DNA. The sample yields some 79,000 clones; about 93% were counted once. The ten largest make up 3.2% of the sample. Broader findings and caveats from the paper: A later analysis had no HLA typing for the validation cohort, so co-occurrence there was scored across all 110 or so repertoires. The authors suggested that the approach could potentially be generalized to other disease states and immunological phenotypes. Across donors, most TCR sequences were observed very rarely, whereas some public TCRs were present in many individuals. Of the cluster scores, roughly 95% were above 0 in a later analysis, which found that TCRs clustered in the first cohort also tended to co-occur in the 95 to 150 validation repertoires. In vitro tests confirmed that a few of the cytomegalovirus-associated TCR beta chains recognize cytomegalovirus antigens. The study gave a list of under 200 TCR beta chains associated with cytomegalovirus. The classifier was reported to diagnose cytomegalovirus status with high specificity and sensitivity in both the original cohort and the validation cohort.

At the junction V is shortened by 0 bases and J by 1 base; bases outside the gene matches: 2. Reading the germline V gene gives CDR1 SGHVS and CDR2 FNYEAQ. The CDR3 spans 15 residues, from the cysteine through the phenylalanine. Only the CDR3 DNA is retained, 45 bases long and in frame from the first base. Concerning this clone itself: Its antigen target is currently unknown. The record has no base qualities; no much larger clone is one base away.

The chain joins TRBV7-6 to TRBJ2-5; 7 bases in the junction line up with TRBD2. The sequencing sample was made of PBMCs. This clonotype was sampled from a woman between 18 and 29 years old in good health and CMV-seropositive. The DNA sequence is TGTGCCAGCAGCTTAGCGTGGGGGGGCCAAGAGACCCAGTACTTC. Its coded protein is CASSLAWGGQETQYF.